Presented here are 20 T cell receptor beta chains from one specimen sequenced in a study of T cell responses to AZD1222 COVID-19 vaccine. Assay: immunoSEQ multiplex PCR; the TCRdb copy retains only in-frame clones and omits some. This table has some 150,000 clones, more than 85% appearing once. Sequenced material: peripheral blood, taken on day 0 of AZD1222 vaccination. These TCRs come from an adult in good health.

This clone was observed a few times. The chain combines TRBV27 with TRBJ2-5; a weak D match, TRBD1 (6 bases). CDR1 and CDR2 (germline): MNHEY, SMNVEV (reference sequence). This CDR3 contains 15 residues. V lost 2 bases and J lost 5, with 15 bases in between. The CDR3 protein is CASSLNRAVVETQYF. CDR3 DNA sequence: TGTGCCAGCAGTTTAAACAGGGCGGTCGTTGAGACCCAGTACTTC.

The CDR3 bases are TGCGCCAGCAGCCCAGCTATGAACACTGAAGCTTTCTTT. Its protein product is CASSPAMNTEAFF. The rearrangement uses TRBV4-1 and TRBJ1-1; D is undetermined. CDR1 is MGHRA and CDR2 is YSYEKL in the germline V gene. V gave up 4 bases and J gave up 0 bases, with 6 bases separating them. This CDR3 region has 13 residues.

The chain links TRBV20-1 to TRBJ1-2; no reliable D call. Per the germline V gene, CDR1 is DFQATT and CDR2 is SNEGSKA (reference sequence). V was shortened by 5 bases and J by 8 bases, with 9 bases between the two germline ends. The CDR3 is 10 amino acids. CDR3 DNA: TGCAGTGCTGGACCGGGGGGCTACACCTTC. Translating it yields CSAGPGGYTF.

V is TRBV5-1 and J is TRBJ2-6, with 8 bases identical to TRBD1. The CDR3 consists of 18 residues. V dropped 0 bases and J dropped 0; count of bases not matched to a gene: 5. Germline loops: CDR1 SGHRS, CDR2 YFSETQ. CDR3 DNA sequence: TGCGCCAGCAGCTTGGCCCGGACAGGGAACTCTGGGGCCAACGTCCTGACTTTC. Protein sequence: CASSLARTGNSGANVLTF.

Concerning this clone itself: Other DNA sequences in the same sample also yield this CDR3. This chain connects TRBV18 to TRBJ1-5, with D possibly TRBD1 on 5 matching bases. Trimming left V 2 bases short and J 5 bases short, with 7 bases between. CDR1 KGHSH and CDR2 LQKENI come from the germline V gene. This CDR3 has 13 residues. The CDR3 sequence is CASSPGADQPQHF. CDR3 DNA: TGTGCCAGCTCACCAGGGGCGGATCAGCCCCAGCATTTT.

This chain uses TRBV5-1 with TRBJ2-7; no clear D. Trimming pared 4 bases from V and 6 bases from J, leaving 14 bases between. Germline CDR1 and CDR2: SGHRS and YFSETQ. The CDR3 consists of 13 residues. CDR3 bases: TGCGCCAGCAGCCTTGTCCCGGCCGGCGAGCAGTACTTC. This codes for CASSLVPAGEQYF.

This rearrangement joins TRBV3-1 (or the pseudogene TRBV3-2) to TRBJ1-2; 7 bases match TRBD1. Germline CDR1 is LGHDT and CDR2 is YNNKEL (reference sequence). The length of the CDR3 is 14 residues. V was clipped by 0 bases and J by 7 bases; unmatched bases: 5. The CDR3 DNA follows: TGTGCCAGCAGCCAAGATCGGGACAGCGGTGGCTACACCTTC. This gives the protein CASSQDRDSGGYTF.

The genes are TRBV27 and TRBJ1-2; 9 bases agree with TRBD1. Germline assignment: CDR1 MNHEY and CDR2 SMNVEV (reference sequence). The CDR3 totals 14 residues. V shed 5 bases, J shed 2 bases, and the junction held 3 bases outside the gene matches. Here the CDR3 DNA reads TGTGCCAGCAGTCCTGGGACAGGGAACTATGGCTACACCTTC. Protein product: CASSPGTGNYGYTF.

The chain is built from TRBV11-3 and TRBJ1-1; D is perhaps TRBD1 (5 bases). The V end lost 8 bases, the J end lost 1 base, and 11 bases lay between the germline ends. CDR1 and CDR2 (germline): SGHNT, YENEEA. The CDR3 sequence is 13 residues long. CDR3 in DNA: TGTGCCAGCCGGACAAATCCGAACACTGAAGCTTTCTTT. Protein: CASRTNPNTEAFF.

This clone was detected only a few times. This chain joins TRBV3-1 (or the pseudogene TRBV3-2) and TRBJ2-1; 11 bases fit TRBD2. Per germline, CDR1 LGHDT and CDR2 YNNKEL (reference sequence). CDR3 size: 16 residues. With V trimmed by 0 bases and J by 5 bases, 3 bases remained unmatched. The DNA for the CDR3 is TGTGCCAGCAGCCAAGATTTAGCGGGGGGGAACAATGAGCAGTTCTTC. Amino acids: CASSQDLAGGNNEQFF.

V gene TRBV7-9 combines with J gene TRBJ2-7; tentatively, D is TRBD1 or TRBD2 (6 bases each). The CDR3 has 12 residues. V lost 4 bases and J lost 7, with 11 bases in between. The germline V gene encodes CDR1 SEHNR and CDR2 FQNEAQ (reference sequence). CDR3 DNA: TGTGCCAGCAGCTACCGGGGGCGGGAGCAGTACTTC. It is translated as CASSYRGREQYF.

V is TRBV19 and J is TRBJ1-2; the D gene is possibly TRBD1 (5 bases). This CDR3 has 12 amino acids. Germline V lookup: CDR1 LNHDA, CDR2 SQIVND (reference sequence). V dropped 10 bases and J dropped 3 bases, with 12 bases sitting between them. CDR3 sequence: CATTGTHYGYTF. The DNA for the CDR3 is TGTGCCACAACCGGGACTCACTATGGCTACACCTTC.

The chain employs TRBV14 and TRBJ1-2, with D possibly being TRBD1 (6 bases). V was pared by 0 bases and J by 8 bases, with 19 bases between. The CDR3 consists of 16 residues. CDR1 and CDR2 (germline): SGHDN, FVKESK. The CDR3 DNA sequence: TGTGCCAGCAGCCAAGATCTAACAGGGCCGATGGGCGGCTACACCTTC. This translates into CASSQDLTGPMGGYTF.

The genes are TRBV7-8 and TRBJ1-1; D is possibly TRBD1 (6 bases). Trimming pared 5 bases from V and 1 base from J, leaving 14 bases between. Germline CDR1 reads SGHVS; CDR2 reads FQNEAQ. The CDR3 contains 15 residues. CDR3 in DNA: TGTGCCAGCAGCCATTGGACAGAGCCGAACACTGAAGCTTTCTTT. Encoded protein: CASSHWTEPNTEAFF. Supplemented by reference TRBV7-8 and TRBJ1-1, the full variable domain reads GAGVSQSPRYKVAKRGQDVALRCDPISGHVSLFWYQQALGQGPEFLTYFQNEAQLDKSGLPSDRFFAERPEGSVSTLKIQRTQQEDSAVYLCASSHWTEPNTEAFFGQGTRLTVV.

J is TRBJ2-1 and V is TRBV10-3; the D is unclear. V was trimmed by 3 bases and J by 8 bases, leaving 5 bases between them. The CDR3 loop spans 11 amino acids. Germline lookup yields CDR1 ENHRY and CDR2 SYGVKD. The CDR3, as DNA: TGTGCCATCAGTGATCGGTATGAGCAGTTCTTC. Amino acid sequence: CAISDRYEQFF.

The J gene is TRBJ1-6, the V gene TRBV7-2; 9 bases are a match to TRBD1. The CDR3 has 16 residues. Trimming removed 6 bases from V and 5 bases from J; junction bases left unmatched: 8. Germline V gene sequence: CDR1 SGHTA, CDR2 FQGNSA. The CDR3 loop is CASRQTGGRNNSPLHF. The DNA of the CDR3 is TGTGCCAGCAGACAAACAGGGGGCAGGAATAATTCACCCCTCCACTTT. Supplemented by reference TRBV7-2 and TRBJ1-6, the full variable domain reads GAGVSQSPSNKVTEKGKDVELRCDPISGHTALYWYRQSLGQGLEFLIYFQGNSAPDKSGLPSDRFSAERTGGSVSTLTIQRTQQEDSAVYLCASRQTGGRNNSPLHFGNGTRLTVT.

The chain joins TRBV5-5 to TRBJ1-4; D is unclear. V shed 3 bases and J shed 4 bases, with 10 bases lying between them. CDR1 and CDR2 from the germline V gene are SGHKS and YYEKEE (reference sequence). This CDR3 has 14 amino acids. The CDR3 region is CASSWTSLNEKLFF. For the CDR3, the DNA is TGTGCCAGCAGCTGGACGTCTCTTAATGAAAAACTGTTTTTT.

This clone was observed once. V usage is TRBV30 and J usage is TRBJ1-4; D not certain. CDR1 is GTSNPN and CDR2 is SVGIG in the germline V gene (reference sequence). The V end lost 3 bases, the J end lost 6 bases, and 11 bases lay between the germline ends. The CDR3 covers 13 residues. As DNA, the CDR3 is TGTGCCTGGAGGGAGGGAAGCTATGAAAAACTGTTTTTT. Its protein product is CAWREGSYEKLFF.

The V and J genes are TRBV4-1 and TRBJ1-2, with D perhaps TRBD1 (6 bases). The CDR3 runs to 14 residues. Trimming left V 3 bases short and J 10 bases short, with 18 bases between. The germline V gene has CDR1 MGHRA and CDR2 YSYEKL. The CDR3 coding sequence is TGCGCCAGCAGCCAGCCTTCGACAGGATGGGCCTACACCTTC. Encoded protein: CASSQPSTGWAYTF.

This chain connects TRBV24-1 to TRBJ1-5; no clear D. The V gene lost 4 bases and the J gene lost 2 bases, with 5 bases spanning the gap. The germline V gene has CDR1 KGHDR and CDR2 SFDVKD. The CDR3 has 13 amino acids. DNA of the CDR3: TGTGCCACCAGTGAGGGAGGCAATCAGCCCCAGCATTTT. The encoded protein is CATSEGGNQPQHF.